One T cell receptor beta chain is described in this entry. Its specificity is unknown. These data are taken from a study of T cell responses to AZD1222 COVID-19 vaccine. Overall study context: It was second doses at about 4 or about 12 weeks that were pooled. Study conclusions and caveats: Baseline seropositives among AZD1222 recipients totaled only five to seven.

This CDR3 is built from 16 residues. Germline CDR1 reads MDHEN; CDR2 reads SYDVKM. V gave up 5 bases and J gave up 7 bases; unmatched junction bases: 9. Clones were read by immunoSEQ multiplex PCR, and TCRdb kept only the in-frame ones, dropping some. The table lists about 160,000 clones, about nine tenths of them singletons. Sequenced material: peripheral blood, taken on day 0 of AZD1222 vaccination. The clonotype originates from an adult in good health. The chain combines TRBV28 with TRBJ1-6; 9 bases line up with TRBD1. CDR3 protein: CASSTGGGFRNSPLHF. The CDR3 region has the DNA TGTGCCAGCAGTACAGGGGGCGGTTTCCGGAATTCACCCCTCCACTTT.